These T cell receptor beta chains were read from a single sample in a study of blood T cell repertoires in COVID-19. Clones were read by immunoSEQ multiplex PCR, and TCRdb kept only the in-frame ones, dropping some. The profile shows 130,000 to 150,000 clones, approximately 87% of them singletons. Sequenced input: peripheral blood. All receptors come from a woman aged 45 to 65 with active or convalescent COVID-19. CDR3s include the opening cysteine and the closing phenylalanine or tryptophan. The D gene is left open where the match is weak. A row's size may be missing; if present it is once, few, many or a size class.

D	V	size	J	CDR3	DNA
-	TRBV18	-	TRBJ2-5	CASSPSGSWETQYF	TGTGCCAGCTCCCCCTCGGGGTCGTGGGAGACCCAGTACTTC
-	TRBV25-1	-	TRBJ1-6	CASSDMWDMSSPLHF	TGTGCCAGCAGTGATATGTGGGACATGAGTTCACCCCTCCACTTT
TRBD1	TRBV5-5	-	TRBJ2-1	CASSPDRGAIYNEQFF	TGTGCCAGCAGCCCAGACAGGGGGGCCATCTACAATGAGCAGTTCTTC
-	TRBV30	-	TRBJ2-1	CAWSVPRILNEQFF	TGTGCCTGGAGTGTACCTAGGATTCTAAATGAGCAGTTCTTC
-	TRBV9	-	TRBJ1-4	CASTSGGFPGEKLFF	TGTGCCAGCACCAGCGGAGGGTTCCCGGGGGAAAAACTGTTTTTT
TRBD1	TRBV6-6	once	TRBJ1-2	CASSYRTGIGYTF	TGTGCCAGCAGTTACAGGACAGGGATAGGCTACACCTTC
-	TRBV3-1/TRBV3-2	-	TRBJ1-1	CASSQGPSEAFF	TGTGCCAGCAGCCAAGGCCCCAGTGAAGCTTTCTTT
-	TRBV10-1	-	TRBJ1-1	CASSEAGTGAEAFF	TGCGCCAGCAGTGAGGCAGGGACGGGGGCTGAAGCTTTCTTT
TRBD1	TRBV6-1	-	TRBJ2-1	CASSETGFSYNEQFF	TGTGCCAGCAGTGAGACAGGGTTCTCCTACAATGAGCAGTTCTTC
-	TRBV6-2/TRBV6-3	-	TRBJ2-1	CASSHPESEQFF	TGTGCCAGCAGCCATCCCGAGAGTGAGCAGTTCTTC
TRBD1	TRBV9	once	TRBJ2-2	CASSRTGTANTGELFF	TGTGCCAGCAGCCGGACCGGGACAGCAAACACCGGGGAGCTGTTTTTT
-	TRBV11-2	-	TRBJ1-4	CASSPGGEKLFF	TGTGCCAGCAGCCCAGGCGGGGAAAAACTGTTTTTT
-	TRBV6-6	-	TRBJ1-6	CASSPGGSNSPLHF	TGTGCCAGCAGTCCGGGGGGTAGTAATTCACCCCTCCACTTT
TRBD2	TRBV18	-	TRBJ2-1	CASSTSSGGFNEQFF	TGTGCCAGCTCAACTTCTAGCGGGGGTTTTAATGAGCAGTTCTTC
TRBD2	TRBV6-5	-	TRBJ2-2	CASKGLAGGHGELFF	TGTGCCAGCAAAGGACTAGCGGGAGGTCACGGGGAGCTGTTTTTT
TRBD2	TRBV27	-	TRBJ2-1	CASSISGLATPWDEQFF	TGTGCCAGCAGTATATCGGGACTAGCGACTCCGTGGGATGAGCAGTTCTTC
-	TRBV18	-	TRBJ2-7	CASSPRRSSYEQYF	TGTGCCAGCTCACCAAGGAGAAGCTCCTACGAGCAGTACTTC
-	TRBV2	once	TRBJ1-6	CAKQGTSYNSPLHF	TGTGCCAAGCAAGGGACTTCCTATAATTCACCCCTCCACTTT
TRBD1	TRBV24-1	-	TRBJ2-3	CATSDFPKLERGTVRDTQYF	TGTGCCACCAGTGATTTTCCTAAGTTGGAAAGGGGGACAGTGCGGGATACGCAGTATTTT
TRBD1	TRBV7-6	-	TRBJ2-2	CASSLVTGGTGELFF	TGTGCCAGCAGCTTAGTAACAGGGGGAACCGGGGAGCTGTTTTTT
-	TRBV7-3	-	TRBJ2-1	CASSFPSSNEQFF	TGTGCCAGCAGCTTTCCTAGCAGTAATGAGCAGTTCTTC
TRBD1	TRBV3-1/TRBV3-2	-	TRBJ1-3	CASSQGSWDSRVKAVGNTIYF	TGTGCCAGCAGCCAGGGATCTTGGGACAGCAGAGTTAAAGCGGTAGGAAACACCATATATTTT
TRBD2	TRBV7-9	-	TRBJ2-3	CASSQLVAGVGDTQYF	TGTGCCAGCAGCCAGCTGGTAGCGGGGGTGGGAGATACGCAGTATTTT
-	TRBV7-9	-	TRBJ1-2	CASSLRAGNYGYTF	TGTGCCAGCAGCCTCAGGGCTGGCAACTATGGCTACACCTTC
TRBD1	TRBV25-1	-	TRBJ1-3	CASKRTGDGNTIYF	TGTGCCAGCAAACGTACAGGGGACGGAAACACCATATATTTT
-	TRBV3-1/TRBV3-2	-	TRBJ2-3	CASSQGTSNTQYF	TGTGCCAGCAGCCAAGGAACTTCCAATACGCAGTATTTT
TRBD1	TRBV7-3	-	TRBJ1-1	CASSFGRQGNTEAFF	TGTGCCAGCAGCTTCGGGAGACAGGGGAACACTGAAGCTTTCTTT
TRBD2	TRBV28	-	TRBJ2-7	CASSRRGASGRHEQYF	TGTGCCAGCAGCCGCCGGGGGGCTAGCGGGAGGCACGAGCAGTACTTC
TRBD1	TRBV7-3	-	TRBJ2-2	CASSFGQGTGELFF	TGTGCCAGCAGCTTCGGACAGGGCACGGGGGAGCTGTTTTTT
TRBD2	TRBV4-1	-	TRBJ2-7	CASSPRFGTSAEQYF	TGCGCCAGCAGCCCCCGTTTTGGGACTAGCGCCGAGCAGTACTTC
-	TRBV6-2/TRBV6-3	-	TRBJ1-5	CASSGPPHRSDYSNQPQHF	TGTGCCAGCAGCGGCCCCCCACACCGGAGTGATTATAGCAATCAGCCCCAGCATTTT
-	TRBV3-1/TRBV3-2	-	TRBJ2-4	CASSQDSRGRRNIQYF	TGTGCCAGCAGCCAAGATTCACGGGGTAGGAGAAACATTCAGTACTTC
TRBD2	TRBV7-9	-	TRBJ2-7	CASSTQRLAGGLNVNEQYF	TGTGCCAGCAGCACCCAGAGGCTAGCGGGAGGGCTCAACGTCAACGAGCAGTACTTC
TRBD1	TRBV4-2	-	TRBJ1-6	CASSSGTGGMYNSPLHF	TGTGCCAGCAGTTCCGGGACAGGGGGCATGTATAATTCACCCCTCCACTTT
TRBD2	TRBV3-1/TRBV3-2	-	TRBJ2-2	CASSHTGTSAFGELFF	TGTGCCAGCAGCCATACCGGGACTAGCGCTTTCGGGGAGCTGTTTTTT
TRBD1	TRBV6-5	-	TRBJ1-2	CATLGTASNYGYTF	TGCGCCACCCTGGGGACAGCCTCTAACTATGGCTACACCTTC
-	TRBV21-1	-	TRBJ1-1	CASSKGEGTEAFF	TGTGCCAGCAGCAAGGGGGAGGGAACTGAAGCTTTCTTT
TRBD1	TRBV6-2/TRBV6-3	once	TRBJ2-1	CASSSATSRTGVRVYEQFF	TGTGCCAGCAGTTCTGCTACCAGTCGGACAGGAGTAAGGGTCTATGAGCAGTTCTTC
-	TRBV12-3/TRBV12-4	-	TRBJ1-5	CASSFGSNQPQHF	TGTGCCAGCAGTTTCGGGAGCAATCAGCCCCAGCATTTT
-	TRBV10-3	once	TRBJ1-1	CAISDTVPMNTEAFF	TGTGCCATCAGTGATACAGTCCCCATGAACACTGAAGCTTTCTTT
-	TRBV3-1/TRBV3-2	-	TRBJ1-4	CASSQAYEKLFF	TGTGCCAGCAGCCAAGCCTATGAAAAACTGTTTTTT
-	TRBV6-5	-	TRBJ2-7	CASSSTGLYEQYF	TGTGCCAGCAGTTCGACAGGCCTCTACGAGCAGTACTTC
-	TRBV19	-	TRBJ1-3	CASIKTVRSPDTIYF	TGTGCCAGTATAAAAACTGTCCGCTCCCCGGACACCATATATTTT
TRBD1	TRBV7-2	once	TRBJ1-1	CAAKGTANTEAFF	TGTGCCGCCAAAGGGACAGCCAACACTGAAGCTTTCTTT
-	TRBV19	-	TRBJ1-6	CASNVQGNSPLHF	TGTGCCAGTAACGTTCAGGGTAATTCACCCCTCCACTTT